Described below is a single T cell receptor beta chain sequence and its context. This clonotype appeared once. Its antigen is currently not known. No qualities accompany the bases; no much larger clone lies one base away. One read gives only weak evidence. The data derive from a study of blood T cells in healthy people across ages (dated by TCRdb to the mid-2010s). About the full investigation: In model experiments, template switching captured roughly one uniquely barcoded TCR beta cDNA molecule for every two T cells. To track age-related changes in TCR beta repertoire diversity, the study relied on deep sequencing normalized with unique cDNA molecular identifiers. Four age groups were formed from the donors: young (average 16 years), middle-aged (approximately 41), aged (roughly 59) and long-lived (approximately 80). To avoid experimental bias, donors of different ages were distributed randomly across sequencing lanes. Two additional independent replicas of 1 million unique cDNA reads from the same blood draw were analyzed for two donors (one aged 18 to 29 and one aged 80 or older).

On the study overall, not on this receptor specifically: Bulk unsorted PBMC profiling prevented conclusive comparison of naive and antigen-experienced compartments. A strong correlation was found between observed TCR beta diversity and the percentage of naive T cells measured by flow cytometry. As age increased, observed TCR beta diversity per million T cells dropped in a roughly linear way, and a significant reduction was already evident by age 40. Because the CMV infection status of the donors was unknown, age-related changes in expanded clonotypes may potentially have been confounded. Estimates of total diversity based on one million sequenced T cells were considered lower bounds and underestimates. Compared with the aged group, the long-lived group had more naive CD4+ T cells, fewer expanded clones and increased TCR diversity, suggesting age selection.

Receptor libraries were prepared by 5' RACE. The data were produced on an Illumina HiSeq 2500. A second PCR of about 6 to 11 cycles was run with a J-beta primer mix and a sample-barcoded 5' primer. A template-switch 5' adaptor carrying 12 random nucleotides introduced a unique molecular identifier onto each TCR beta cDNA molecule. Each sample yielded at least 3 million CDR3-containing paired-end reads. First-strand cDNA synthesis was performed from all RNA using the Mint cDNA synthesis kit, with priming by a TRBC-specific oligonucleotide. Following uracil-DNA glycosylase treatment, a first 18-cycle PCR with universal primers M1SS and BC2_uni_R was performed on all cDNA. On the authors' methods: Normalization of each sample was performed by random selection of 1 million high-quality reads, each carrying a distinct molecular identifier. Instead of being binned into consensus sequences, reads with shared molecular identifiers were discarded. CDR3 identification, clonotype clustering and error correction used MiTCR with a Q25 quality threshold and the strictest error-elimination algorithm. A nonparametric unseen species model using Euler transformation provided a lower-bound estimate of total TCR beta diversity. The raw public reads went through TCRdb reprocessing: fastp at Q25, MiXCR clone calling, in-frame beta chains kept. Every entry covers one CDR3 protein and lists the most common genes and DNA from its rows. Clone size and V and J calls follow TCRdb, not the original study. Within this sample are hundreds of thousands of distinct CDR3 sequences, with around 21% of them counted one time only. Together, the top ten hold roughly 3.9% of the sample.

Germline trimming amounts to 0 bases on V and 10 bases on J, with 6 as the count of junction bases outside the gene matches. From cysteine to phenylalanine, the CDR3 is 16 amino acids long. Solely the CDR3 DNA is kept, with 48 bases framed from the first base. The germline V gene gives CDR1 as SQVTM and CDR2 as ANQGSEA. Donors were 39 systemically healthy Caucasian individuals from Russia aged roughly 6 to 95 years. Roughly 10 milliliters of peripheral blood were drawn from each donor into EDTA-treated Vacutainer tubes. Ficoll-Paque density-gradient centrifugation was used to isolate PBMCs, with at least 6.5 million obtained per sample. Trizol reagent was used to extract total RNA from PBMCs, with at least 5 micrograms per sample. The percentages of naive CD45RAhigh/CD27high T cells were determined by flow cytometry on a PBMC aliquot from every donor.

The sequence came from a man aged 70-80 years in good health. The specimen sequenced was blood. The chain is assembled from TRBV29-1 and TRBJ2-1, with 16 central nucleotides matching TRBD2. The nucleotide sequence is given as TGCAGCGTTGAAGATCGGGGACTAGCGGGGGGGTCAGAGCAGTTCTTC. Its amino acids are CSVEDRGLAGGSEQFF.